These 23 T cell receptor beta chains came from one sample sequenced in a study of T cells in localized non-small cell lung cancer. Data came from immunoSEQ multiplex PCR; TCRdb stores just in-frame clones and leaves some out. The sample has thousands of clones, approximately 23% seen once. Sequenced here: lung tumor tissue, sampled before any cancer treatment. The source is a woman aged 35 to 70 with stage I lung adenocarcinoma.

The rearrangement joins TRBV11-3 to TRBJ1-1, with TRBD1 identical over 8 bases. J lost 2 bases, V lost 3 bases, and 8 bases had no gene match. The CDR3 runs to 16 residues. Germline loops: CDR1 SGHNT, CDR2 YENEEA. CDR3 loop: CASSFPHRGTNTEAFF. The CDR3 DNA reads TGTGCCAGCAGCTTTCCTCACAGGGGGACCAACACTGAAGCTTTCTTT.

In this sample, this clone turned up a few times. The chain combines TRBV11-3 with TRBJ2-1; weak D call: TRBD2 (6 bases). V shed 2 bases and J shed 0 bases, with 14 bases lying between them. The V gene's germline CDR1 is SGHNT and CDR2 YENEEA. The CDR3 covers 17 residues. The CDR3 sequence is CASSLNSGKSSYNEQFF. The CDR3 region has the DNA TGTGCCAGCAGCTTAAATAGCGGCAAGAGCTCCTACAATGAGCAGTTCTTC. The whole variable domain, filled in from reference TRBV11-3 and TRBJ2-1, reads EAGVVQSPRYKIIEKKQPVAFWCNPISGHNTLYWYLQNLGQGPELLIRYENEEAVDDSQLPKDRFSAERLKGVDSTLKIQPAELGDSAVYLCASSLNSGKSSYNEQFFGPGTRLTVL.

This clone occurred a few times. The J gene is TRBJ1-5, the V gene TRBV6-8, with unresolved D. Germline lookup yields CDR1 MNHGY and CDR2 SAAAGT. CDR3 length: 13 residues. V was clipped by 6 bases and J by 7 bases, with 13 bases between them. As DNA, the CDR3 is TGTGCCAGCAGGGTGGTAGATAACCAGCCCCAGCATTTT. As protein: CASRVVDNQPQHF.

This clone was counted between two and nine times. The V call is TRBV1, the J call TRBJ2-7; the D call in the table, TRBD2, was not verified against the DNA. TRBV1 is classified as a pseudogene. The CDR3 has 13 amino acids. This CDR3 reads CASSQEPGREQYF. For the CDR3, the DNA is TGCGCCAGCAGCCAAGAGCCGGGGAGGGAGCAGTACTTC.

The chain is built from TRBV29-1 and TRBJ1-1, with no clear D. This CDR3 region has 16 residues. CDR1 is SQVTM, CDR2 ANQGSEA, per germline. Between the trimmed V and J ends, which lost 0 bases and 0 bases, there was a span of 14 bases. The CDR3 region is CSVEDRPGSMNTEAFF. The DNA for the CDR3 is TGCAGCGTTGAAGATCGTCCGGGGTCCATGAACACTGAAGCTTTCTTT.

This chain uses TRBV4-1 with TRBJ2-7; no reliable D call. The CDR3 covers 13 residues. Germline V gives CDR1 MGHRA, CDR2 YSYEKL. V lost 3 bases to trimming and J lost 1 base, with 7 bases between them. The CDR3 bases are TGCGCCAGCAGCCACTTGGGGTCCTACGAGCAGTACTTC. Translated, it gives CASSHLGSYEQYF.

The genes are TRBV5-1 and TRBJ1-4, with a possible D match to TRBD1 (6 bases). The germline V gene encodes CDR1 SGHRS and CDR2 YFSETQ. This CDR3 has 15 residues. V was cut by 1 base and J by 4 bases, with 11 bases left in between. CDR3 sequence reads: CASSLRGAFNEKLFF. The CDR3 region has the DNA TGCGCCAGCAGCTTGCGGGGGGCCTTTAATGAAAAACTGTTTTTT. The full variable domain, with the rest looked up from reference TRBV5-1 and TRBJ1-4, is KAGVTQTPRYLIKTRGQQVTLSCSPISGHRSVSWYQQTPGQGLQFLFEYFSETQRNKGNFPGRFSGRQFSNSRSEMNVSTLELGDSALYLCASSLRGAFNEKLFFGSGTQLSVL.

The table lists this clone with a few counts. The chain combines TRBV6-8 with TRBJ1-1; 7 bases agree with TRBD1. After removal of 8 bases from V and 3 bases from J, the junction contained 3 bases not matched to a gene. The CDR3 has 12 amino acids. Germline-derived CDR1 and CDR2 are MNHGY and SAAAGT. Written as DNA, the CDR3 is TGTGCCAGCGGCGACAGGGACACTGAAGCTTTCTTT. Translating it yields CASGDRDTEAFF.

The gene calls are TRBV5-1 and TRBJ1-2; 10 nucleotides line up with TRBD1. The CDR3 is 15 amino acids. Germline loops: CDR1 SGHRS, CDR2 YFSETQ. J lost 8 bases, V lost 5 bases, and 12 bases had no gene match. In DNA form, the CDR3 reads TGCGCCAGCAGTCCCGGGGACAGGGGCGTTCAGGGCTACACCTTC. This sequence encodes CASSPGDRGVQGYTF.

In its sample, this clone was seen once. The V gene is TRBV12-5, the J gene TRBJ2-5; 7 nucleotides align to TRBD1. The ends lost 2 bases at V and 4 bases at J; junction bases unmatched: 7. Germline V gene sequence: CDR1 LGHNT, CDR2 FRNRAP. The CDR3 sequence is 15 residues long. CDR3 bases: TGTGCTAGTGGTTTGCTTCCCGCAGGGGGAGAGACCCAGTACTTC. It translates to CASGLLPAGGETQYF.

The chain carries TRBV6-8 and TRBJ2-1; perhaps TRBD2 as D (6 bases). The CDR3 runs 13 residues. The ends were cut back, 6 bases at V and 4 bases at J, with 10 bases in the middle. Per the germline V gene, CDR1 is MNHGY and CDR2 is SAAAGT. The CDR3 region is CASRAGKYNEQFF. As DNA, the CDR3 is TGTGCCAGCAGGGCGGGAAAGTACAATGAGCAGTTCTTC.

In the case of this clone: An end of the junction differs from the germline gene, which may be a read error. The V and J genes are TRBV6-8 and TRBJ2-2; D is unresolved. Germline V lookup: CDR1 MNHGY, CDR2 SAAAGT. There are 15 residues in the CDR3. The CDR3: CAISPPGVGTGELFF. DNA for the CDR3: TGTGCCATCAGTCCACCGGGTGTGGGGACCGGGGAGCTGTTTTTT.

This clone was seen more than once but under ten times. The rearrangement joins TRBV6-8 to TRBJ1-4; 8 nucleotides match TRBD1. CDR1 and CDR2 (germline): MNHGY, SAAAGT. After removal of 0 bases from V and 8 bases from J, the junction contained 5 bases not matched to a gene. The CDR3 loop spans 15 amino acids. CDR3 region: CASSYSRTGNEKLFF. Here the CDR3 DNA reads TGTGCCAGCAGTTACTCCCGGACAGGGAACGAAAAACTGTTTTTT.

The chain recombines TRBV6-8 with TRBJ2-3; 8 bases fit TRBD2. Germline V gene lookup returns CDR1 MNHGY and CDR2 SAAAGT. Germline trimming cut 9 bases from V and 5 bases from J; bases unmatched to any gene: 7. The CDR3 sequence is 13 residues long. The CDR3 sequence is CASNSGAGDTQYF. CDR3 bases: TGTGCCAGTAATAGCGGGGCGGGAGATACGCAGTATTTT.

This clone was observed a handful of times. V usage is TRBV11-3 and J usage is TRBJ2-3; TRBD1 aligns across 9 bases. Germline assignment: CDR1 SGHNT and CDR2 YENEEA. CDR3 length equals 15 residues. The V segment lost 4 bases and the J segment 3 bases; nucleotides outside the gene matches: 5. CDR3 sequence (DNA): TGTGCCAGCAGCTCGACAGGGGGGAGGACAGATACGCAGTATTTT. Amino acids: CASSSTGGRTDTQYF.

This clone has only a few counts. The chain's CDR3 is CASSFNQGGTEAFF. The CDR3 DNA sequence: TGTGCCAGCAGTTTTAACCAGGGCGGTACTGAAGCTTTCTTT. The chain uses TRBV11-3 and TRBJ1-1, with a tentative D call TRBD1 (5 bases). Trimming cost V 6 bases and J 5 bases, with 16 bases left between them. The CDR3 runs to 14 residues. Per the germline V gene, CDR1 is SGHNT and CDR2 is YENEEA.

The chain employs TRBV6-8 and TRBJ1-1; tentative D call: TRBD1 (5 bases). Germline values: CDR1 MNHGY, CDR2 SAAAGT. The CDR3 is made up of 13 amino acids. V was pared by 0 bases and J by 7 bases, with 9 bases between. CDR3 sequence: CASSYSGPYEAFF. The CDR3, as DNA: TGTGCCAGCAGTTACTCGGGACCCTATGAAGCTTTCTTT.

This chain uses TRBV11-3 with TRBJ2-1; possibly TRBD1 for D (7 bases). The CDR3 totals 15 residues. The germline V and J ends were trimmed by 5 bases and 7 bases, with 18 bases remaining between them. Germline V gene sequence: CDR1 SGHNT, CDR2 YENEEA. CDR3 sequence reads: CASSKGGGRPNEQFF. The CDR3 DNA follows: TGTGCCAGCAGCAAAGGAGGGGGCAGGCCGAATGAGCAGTTCTTC. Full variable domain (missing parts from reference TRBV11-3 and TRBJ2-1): EAGVVQSPRYKIIEKKQPVAFWCNPISGHNTLYWYLQNLGQGPELLIRYENEEAVDDSQLPKDRFSAERLKGVDSTLKIQPAELGDSAVYLCASSKGGGRPNEQFFGPGTRLTVL.

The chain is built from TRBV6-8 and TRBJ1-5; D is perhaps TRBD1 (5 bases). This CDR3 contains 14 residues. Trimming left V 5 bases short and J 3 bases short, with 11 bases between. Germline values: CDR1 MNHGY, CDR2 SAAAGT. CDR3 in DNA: TGTGCCAGCAGTCTTCGACAGCTCAATCAGCCCCAGCATTTT. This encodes CASSLRQLNQPQHF.

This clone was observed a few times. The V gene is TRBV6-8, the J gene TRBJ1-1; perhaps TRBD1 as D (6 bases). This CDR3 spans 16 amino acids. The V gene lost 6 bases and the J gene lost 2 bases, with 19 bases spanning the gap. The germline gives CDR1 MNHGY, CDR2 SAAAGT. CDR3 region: CASRTIHRGGNTEAFF. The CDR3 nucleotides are TGTGCCAGCAGGACCATCCATCGCGGGGGCAACACTGAAGCTTTCTTT.

CDR3 in DNA: TGTGCCAGCAGCTTGGCCTCAGGAATCTATGGCTACACCTTC. Amino acids: CASSLASGIYGYTF. The chain employs TRBV11-3 and TRBJ1-2; D is uncertain. Trimming stripped 3 bases from V and 4 bases from J, with 12 bases between. This CDR3 contains 14 residues. The germline V gene has CDR1 SGHNT and CDR2 YENEEA.

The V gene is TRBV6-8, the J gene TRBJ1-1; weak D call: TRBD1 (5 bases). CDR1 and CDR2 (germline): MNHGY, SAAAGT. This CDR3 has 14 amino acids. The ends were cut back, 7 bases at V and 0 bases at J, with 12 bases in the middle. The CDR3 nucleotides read TGTGCCAGCACAGGGACCCTCCTGAACACTGAAGCTTTCTTT. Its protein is CASTGTLLNTEAFF.

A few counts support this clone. The CDR3, as DNA: TGTGCCAGCAGGGACCCAGGGGGCGCGGAGGAATGGAACACTGAAGCTTTCTTT. Its protein is CASRDPGGAEEWNTEAFF. The chain couples TRBV6-8 to TRBJ1-1; 8 bases are shared with TRBD1. This CDR3 spans 18 amino acids. V shed 6 bases and J 1 base; nucleotides not matched to a gene: 16. Germline V gene sequence: CDR1 MNHGY, CDR2 SAAAGT.